Below, one T cell receptor (beta chain) is given with its context. Its antigen is undetermined. The data belong to a study of cytomegalovirus exposure and HLA in healthy donors. Overall study findings and caveats: In vitro assays verified that three CMV-associated chains recognized CMV antigens specifically. The study flagged approximately 180 TCR beta chains as cytomegalovirus-associated.

Clones were read by immunoSEQ multiplex PCR, and TCRdb kept only the in-frame ones, dropping some. The profile covers tens of thousands of clones, with 84% appearing a single time and 12% taken by the ten largest. The CDR3 loop spans 13 amino acids. CDR1 and CDR2 from the germline V gene are SNHLY and FYNNEI. Trimming cost V 2 bases and J 5 bases, with 9 bases left between them. The rearrangement joins TRBV2 to TRBJ1-2; D remains ambiguous. Sequencing input: PBMCs. The sequence was obtained from a young woman in good health and CMV-seropositive. This CDR3 is CASSERAGYGYTF. The DNA of the CDR3 is TGTGCCAGCAGTGAAAGGGCGGGGTATGGCTACACCTTC.